This passage covers 5 T cell receptor beta chains from one sample sequenced in a study of glioma-infiltrating T cells after dendritic cell vaccination listed by TCRdb under 2016. Libraries were built with the immunoSEQ multiplex PCR assay. Sourced from immuneACCESS, this table was stored by TCRdb with only in-frame sequences that have V and J called. A share of the clones is absent; for the studies checked, an unresolved V gene accounts for under half, and the remainder has no known explanation. Recorded for this sample are 95,000 to 110,000 clones; 75% to 85% of them occurred a single time. In total, the top ten clones hold approximately 12% of the sample. Sequenced material: blood, taken before dendritic cell vaccination. The receptor source for this set is a human donor with glioblastoma.

This sequence joins TRBV27 and TRBJ1-2, with a tentative D call TRBD1 (6 bases). The CDR3 has 14 amino acids. CDR1 is MNHEY, CDR2 SMNVEV, per germline (reference sequence). The V and J ends lost 3 bases and 0 bases respectively, with 8 bases between them. The chain's CDR3 is CASSFHRANYGYTF. DNA for the CDR3: TGTGCCAGCAGTTTCCACAGGGCTAACTATGGCTACACCTTC.

The chain carries TRBV4-1 and TRBJ1-1, with 10 bases matching TRBD1. The ends lost 3 bases at V and 5 bases at J; junction bases unmatched: 12. The CDR3 contains 17 residues. Looked up from germline, CDR1 is MGHRA and CDR2 is YSYEKL. In nucleotides, the CDR3 is TGCGCCAGCAGCCACAAGGGGGGGGACAGGGGATGGACTGAAGCTTTCTTT. As protein: CASSHKGGDRGWTEAFF.

The rearrangement joins TRBV6-6 to TRBJ2-3; 14 bases line up with TRBD2. The CDR3 loop spans 15 amino acids. V lost 5 bases, J lost 4 bases, and 2 bases stayed unmatched. Germline assignment: CDR1 MNHNY and CDR2 SVGAGI (reference sequence). The CDR3 region is CASSGLAGGADTQYF. The CDR3 DNA sequence: TGTGCCAGCAGTGGACTAGCGGGGGGCGCAGATACGCAGTATTTT.

The V and J genes are TRBV4-3 and TRBJ1-5; D is unresolved. Trimming took off 0 bases at V and 1 base at J, with 7 bases between the two ends. The CDR3 extends over 15 amino acids. Germline V lookup: CDR1 LGHNA, CDR2 YSLEER. The CDR3 bases are TGCGCCAGCAGCCAAGACGGGTTGAGCAATCAGCCCCAGCATTTT. It translates to CASSQDGLSNQPQHF.

The V and J genes are TRBV19 and TRBJ1-5, with D possibly TRBD1 on 6 matching bases. Trimming took off 6 bases at V and 3 bases at J, with 15 bases between the two ends. This CDR3 region has 15 residues. CDR1 is LNHDA and CDR2 is SQIVND in the germline V gene (reference sequence). The CDR3 DNA follows: TGTGCCAGTAGCCACTCCGGGGGGCACAATCAGCCCCAGCATTTT. Encoded protein: CASSHSGGHNQPQHF.